A selection of T cell receptor beta chains follows, all from one sample in a study of molecular identifiers for immune sequencing clone quantification. TCRdb reprocessed the PCR reads via MiXCR and lists one record per CDR3 protein. The data show under 350,000 distinct CDR3 sequences, over 20% seen once. Sample: naive CD8+ T cells from blood, with Jurkat cell RNA spiked in. These TCRs come from a human donor in good health. Some libraries in this study had Jurkat cell RNA spiked in. Each CDR3 is given with its conserved first and last residue. The D gene is left open where the match is weak. Size is omitted from some rows. Given values are once, few, many or a class for expanded clones.

cdr3_aa: CASSPTVGYEQYF
cdr3_nt: TGTGCCAGCAGCCCCACCGTAGGGTACGAGCAGTACTTC
j_call: TRBJ2-7
v_call: TRBV7-9
clone_size: many
d_call: NA

cdr3_aa: CSARQTYEQYF
cdr3_nt: TGCAGTGCTAGACAGACCTACGAGCAGTACTTC
j_call: TRBJ2-7
v_call: TRBV20-1
clone_size: NA
d_call: NA

cdr3_aa: CSARGTGIGLEQYF
cdr3_nt: TGCAGTGCTAGAGGGACAGGGATCGGTTTGGAGCAGTACTTC
j_call: TRBJ2-7
v_call: TRBV20-1
clone_size: few
d_call: TRBD1

cdr3_aa: CASSPPTRSFSYEQYF
cdr3_nt: TGTGCCAGCAGCCCCCCCACACGGTCTTTCTCCTACGAGCAGTACTTC
j_call: TRBJ2-7
v_call: TRBV28
clone_size: few
d_call: NA

cdr3_aa: CASSFGGSLLEAFF
cdr3_nt: TGTGCCAGCAGCTTTGGGGGGAGTCTACTCGAAGCTTTCTTT
j_call: TRBJ1-1
v_call: TRBV7-9
clone_size: few
d_call: NA

cdr3_aa: CASSQAWYASYEQYF
cdr3_nt: TGCGCCAGCAGCCAGGCATGGTATGCCTCCTACGAGCAGTACTTC
j_call: TRBJ2-7
v_call: TRBV4-3
clone_size: few
d_call: NA

cdr3_aa: CARSPGTVPSYNSPLHF
cdr3_nt: TGTGCCCGCAGCCCAGGGACAGTACCCTCCTATAATTCACCCCTCCACTTT
j_call: TRBJ1-6
v_call: TRBV7-2
clone_size: NA
d_call: TRBD1

cdr3_aa: CASSLRAGTFRTGELFF
cdr3_nt: TGTGCCAGCAGTCTACGAGCGGGGACCTTCAGGACCGGGGAGCTGTTTTTT
j_call: TRBJ2-2
v_call: TRBV28
clone_size: NA
d_call: TRBD2

cdr3_aa: CAWSGPEGEKLFF
cdr3_nt: TGTGCCTGGAGTGGCCCGGAAGGGGAAAAACTGTTTTTT
j_call: TRBJ1-4
v_call: TRBV30
clone_size: many
d_call: NA

cdr3_aa: CASSQETGTSQPQHF
cdr3_nt: TGTGCCAGCAGCCAAGAAACAGGGACCAGTCAGCCCCAGCATTTT
j_call: TRBJ1-5
v_call: TRBV4-2
clone_size: NA
d_call: NA

cdr3_aa: CASSGLYLAQYF
cdr3_nt: TGTGCCAGCAGCGGCTTATATCTTGCCCAGTACTTC
j_call: TRBJ2-5
v_call: TRBV11-2
clone_size: NA
d_call: NA

cdr3_aa: CASSFSHGRSSTDTQYF
cdr3_nt: TGTGCCAGCAGCTTCTCCCACGGGCGCTCTAGCACAGATACGCAGTATTTT
j_call: TRBJ2-3
v_call: TRBV5-4
clone_size: NA
d_call: NA

cdr3_aa: CASSYLANTGELFF
cdr3_nt: TGTGCCAGCAGTTACTTGGCGAACACCGGGGAGCTGTTTTTT
j_call: TRBJ2-2
v_call: TRBV6-2/TRBV6-3
clone_size: NA
d_call: NA

cdr3_aa: CASSQDGKGGVGYIQYF
cdr3_nt: TGCGCCAGCAGCCAAGATGGAAAAGGGGGTGTCGGATACATTCAGTACTTC
j_call: TRBJ2-4
v_call: TRBV4-3
clone_size: many
d_call: NA

cdr3_aa: CASSGAQSQPQHF
cdr3_nt: TGTGCCAGCAGCGGGGCCCAGTCTCAGCCCCAGCATTTT
j_call: TRBJ1-5
v_call: TRBV27
clone_size: NA
d_call: NA

cdr3_aa: CASSPGPASYNSPLHF
cdr3_nt: TGTGCCAGCAGCCCTGGGCCGGCGTCCTATAATTCACCCCTCCACTTT
j_call: TRBJ1-6
v_call: TRBV7-6
clone_size: many
d_call: NA

cdr3_aa: CASSYSTRTEDNEQFF
cdr3_nt: TGTGCCAGCAGTTACTCGACTAGGACGGAGGACAATGAGCAGTTCTTC
j_call: TRBJ2-1
v_call: TRBV6-5
clone_size: few
d_call: NA

cdr3_aa: CAWSPGYFTEAFF
cdr3_nt: TGTGCCTGGAGTCCAGGGTATTTCACTGAAGCTTTCTTT
j_call: TRBJ1-1
v_call: TRBV30
clone_size: NA
d_call: NA

cdr3_aa: CASSPETGTGYGYTF
cdr3_nt: TGTGCCAGCAGCCCAGAAACCGGGACAGGCTATGGCTACACCTTC
j_call: TRBJ1-2
v_call: TRBV7-6
clone_size: NA
d_call: TRBD1

cdr3_aa: CASSLAEGAIQETQYF
cdr3_nt: TGTGCCAGCAGTTTAGCCGAGGGCGCAATCCAAGAGACCCAGTACTTC
j_call: TRBJ2-5
v_call: TRBV12-3/TRBV12-4
clone_size: NA
d_call: NA

cdr3_aa: CASSPRTGAVYEQYF
cdr3_nt: TGTGCCAGCAGCCCGAGGACAGGGGCCGTCTACGAGCAGTACTTC
j_call: TRBJ2-7
v_call: TRBV7-8
clone_size: many
d_call: TRBD1

cdr3_aa: CASSGVKETQYF
cdr3_nt: TGTGCCAGCAGCGGGGTGAAAGAGACCCAGTACTTC
j_call: TRBJ2-5
v_call: TRBV7-9
clone_size: few
d_call: NA

cdr3_aa: CAISATASYEQYF
cdr3_nt: TGTGCCATCAGTGCGACGGCTTCCTACGAGCAGTACTTC
j_call: TRBJ2-7
v_call: TRBV10-3
clone_size: NA
d_call: NA

cdr3_aa: CASSTTGSTEAFF
cdr3_nt: TGTGCCAGCAGCACGACAGGGTCCACTGAAGCTTTCTTT
j_call: TRBJ1-1
v_call: TRBV7-2
clone_size: many
d_call: TRBD1